The 20 T cell receptor beta chains below come from one sample, sequenced in a study of cytomegalovirus exposure and HLA in healthy donors. Amplification used 60 Vbeta primers and 13 Jbeta primers. Only in-frame clones appear in the TCRdb table, and some are missing; sequencing was by immunoSEQ multiplex PCR. Among 200,000 or so clones listed, roughly 80% were seen once. Specimen: PBMCs. All receptors come from a man aged 45-65 years in good health and CMV-seronegative.

The V gene is TRBV5-4, the J gene TRBJ2-6; TRBD1 matches 10 bases. The germline gives CDR1 SGHNT, CDR2 YYREEE (reference sequence). The CDR3 runs to 18 residues. The V gene end was trimmed by 4 bases and the J gene end by 0 bases; junction bases not matched to a gene: 7. CDR3 sequence reads: CASSHRDRGLSGANVLTF. CDR3 sequence (DNA): TGTGCCAGCAGCCACCGGGACAGGGGCCTCTCTGGGGCCAACGTCCTGACTTTC.

This chain joins TRBV30 and TRBJ1-6; TRBD1 might be the D (5 bases). This CDR3 spans 12 amino acids. Germline assignment: CDR1 GTSNPN and CDR2 SVGIG (reference sequence). V was pared by 5 bases and J by 10 bases, with 12 bases between. CDR3: CAWGAGLSPLHF. CDR3 nucleotide sequence: TGTGCCTGGGGAGCAGGGCTATCACCCCTCCACTTT.

This clone was seen a single time. This chain uses TRBV27 with TRBJ2-7, with 8 bases identical to TRBD1. Germline loops: CDR1 MNHEY, CDR2 SMNVEV (reference sequence). The CDR3 runs 16 residues. V was clipped by 5 bases and J by 3 bases; unmatched bases: 12. Written as DNA, the CDR3 is TGTGCCAGCAGTATCAATCCGACAGGGGCGAACTACGAGCAGTACTTC. Its protein is CASSINPTGANYEQYF.

This chain uses TRBV7-2 with TRBJ2-7; 9 bases map to TRBD1. V dropped 1 base and J dropped 6; count of bases not matched to a gene: 7. Germline CDR1 is SGHTA and CDR2 is FQGNSA. The CDR3 covers 15 residues. The CDR3 coding sequence is TGTGCCAGCAGCTTAGTCGGGACAGGGTTGGGCGAGCAGTACTTC. This translates into CASSLVGTGLGEQYF.

J is TRBJ2-5 and V is TRBV2; 10 nucleotides agree with TRBD2. Germline V gives CDR1 SNHLY, CDR2 FYNNEI. The CDR3 spans 16 residues. The V gene end was trimmed by 2 bases and the J gene end by 2 bases; junction bases not matched to a gene: 5. The CDR3 loop is CASSERASGGQETQYF. DNA for the CDR3: TGTGCCAGCAGTGAAAGGGCTAGCGGGGGACAAGAGACCCAGTACTTC.

This sequence joins TRBV27 and TRBJ2-2; maybe TRBD1 (5 bases). The CDR3 loop spans 13 amino acids. Deletions cut 2 bases from V and 7 bases from J, with 8 bases between. Germline V gene sequence: CDR1 MNHEY, CDR2 SMNVEV (reference sequence). The DNA of the CDR3 is TGTGCCAGCAGTTTAAAAGGGGACGGGGAGCTGTTTTTT. It is translated as CASSLKGDGELFF.

J is TRBJ2-7 and V is TRBV7-2; a possible D gene is TRBD1 (5 bases). Germline-derived CDR1 and CDR2 are SGHTA and FQGNSA. Trimming cost V 1 base and J 7 bases, with 8 bases left between them. The CDR3 totals 12 residues. CDR3 residues: CASSLEAGEQYF. CDR3 DNA sequence: TGTGCCAGCAGCTTAGAGGCAGGGGAGCAGTACTTC. Drawing the rest from reference TRBV7-2 and TRBJ2-7, the complete variable domain is GAGVSQSPSNKVTEKGKDVELRCDPISGHTALYWYRQSLGQGLEFLIYFQGNSAPDKSGLPSDRFSAERTGGSVSTLTIQRTQQEDSAVYLCASSLEAGEQYFGPGTRLTVT.

The rearrangement uses TRBV6-5 and TRBJ1-2; TRBD1 matches 8 bases. The ends lost 8 bases at V and 9 bases at J; junction bases unmatched: 5. Germline CDR1 and CDR2: MNHEY and SVGAGI. CDR3 length equals 11 residues. The CDR3 DNA is TGTGCCAGCCTGGGACAGGCTAGCTACACCTTC. As protein: CASLGQASYTF.

The chain couples TRBV13 to TRBJ1-1; 11 bases align to TRBD1. In germline, CDR1 is PRHDT, CDR2 FYEKMQ (reference sequence). The length of the CDR3 is 18 residues. Unmatched junction bases numbered 12, after V lost 5 bases and J lost 1 base. CDR3 region: CASSIYRTGGAWNTEAFF. DNA of the CDR3: TGTGCCAGCAGCATTTATCGGACAGGGGGCGCGTGGAACACTGAAGCTTTCTTT.

The gene calls are TRBV29-1 and TRBJ2-2; 8 bases are shared with TRBD1. Unmatched junction bases numbered 4, after V lost 6 bases and J lost 1 base. The CDR3 is 14 residues long. Germline V lookup: CDR1 SQVTM, CDR2 ANQGSEA. Here the CDR3 DNA reads TGCAGCGTCGCCGGGACAGGGAACACCGGGGAGCTGTTTTTT. The encoded protein is CSVAGTGNTGELFF.

The chain recombines TRBV4-3 with TRBJ2-1, with 9 nucleotides matching TRBD1. This CDR3 has 17 amino acids. The V segment lost 3 bases and the J segment 2 bases; nucleotides outside the gene matches: 8. Per germline, CDR1 LGHNA and CDR2 YSLEER. The CDR3 coding sequence is TGCGCCAGCAGCCAGGACCCGGGACAGGGTGCCTACAATGAGCAGTTCTTC. It translates to CASSQDPGQGAYNEQFF.

CDR3 sequence: CASSVGATISYNEQFF. The CDR3 DNA reads as TGTGCCAGCAGCGTAGGGGCGACTATCTCCTACAATGAGCAGTTCTTC. The J gene is TRBJ2-1, the V gene TRBV9, with D possibly TRBD2 on 5 matching bases. The CDR3 runs 16 residues. Per germline, CDR1 SGDLS and CDR2 YYNGEE. Trimming cost V 0 bases and J 0 bases, with 10 bases left between them.

The V and J genes are TRBV6-6 and TRBJ2-3; 8 nucleotides align to TRBD2. The length of the CDR3 is 15 residues. Per germline, CDR1 MNHNY and CDR2 SVGAGI (reference sequence). J was trimmed by 0 bases and V by 2 bases; bases with no gene match: 1. The CDR3 here is CASSYQRGSTDTQYF. As DNA, the CDR3 is TGTGCCAGCAGTTACCAGCGGGGGAGCACAGATACGCAGTATTTT.

This clone has a handful of counts. This chain links TRBV5-1 with TRBJ1-5, with 7 bases that match TRBD1. The CDR3 has 15 amino acids. Looked up from germline, CDR1 is SGHRS and CDR2 is YFSETQ. Trimming removed 1 base from V and 3 bases from J; junction bases left unmatched: 4. The DNA of the CDR3 is TGCGCCAGCAGCTTGACAGGGGAACCCAATCAGCCCCAGCATTTT. Protein sequence: CASSLTGEPNQPQHF.

V is TRBV2 and J is TRBJ1-6; TRBD1 matches 7 bases. Per germline, CDR1 SNHLY and CDR2 FYNNEI. This CDR3 is built from 15 residues. V shed 5 bases and J 5 bases; nucleotides not matched to a gene: 6. The CDR3 DNA sequence: TGTGCCAGCAGTACCATGGGACAGAATAATTCACCCCTCCACTTT. Protein product: CASSTMGQNNSPLHF.

This clone has a single count. This chain's CDR3 is CASSYSRSGEAFF. Written as DNA, the CDR3 is TGTGCCAGCAGTTACTCGAGGAGCGGTGAAGCTTTCTTT. The chain links TRBV6-5 to TRBJ1-1; D unclear. The CDR3 length is 13 residues. Looked up from germline, CDR1 is MNHEY and CDR2 is SVGAGI. V shed 0 bases and J shed 7 bases, with 9 bases lying between them.

This clone was detected once. The chain links TRBV6-1 to TRBJ1-2; 12 nucleotides agree with TRBD1. Germline V gene data show CDR1 as MNHNS and CDR2 as SASEGT. This CDR3 is 14 amino acids long. V lost 6 bases, J lost 7 bases, and 6 bases stayed unmatched. As DNA, the CDR3 is TGTGCCAGCAGACCAGGGACAGGGGGCCTTGGCTACACCTTC. Translated: CASRPGTGGLGYTF.

This clone has only one observation. The V gene is TRBV7-6, the J gene TRBJ2-2; D unresolved. V dropped 0 bases and J dropped 5 bases, with 7 bases sitting between them. This CDR3 has 14 residues. Germline values: CDR1 SGHVS, CDR2 FNYEAQ. The CDR3 DNA is TGTGCCAGCAGCTTAGCCTCGCGGACCGGGGAGCTGTTTTTT. The encoded protein is CASSLASRTGELFF.

The V gene is TRBV6-5, the J gene TRBJ1-6, with a tentative D call TRBD1 (6 bases). V dropped 5 bases and J dropped 13 bases, with 21 bases sitting between them. Germline CDR1 reads MNHEY; CDR2 reads SVGAGI. The CDR3 extends over 15 amino acids. The CDR3 DNA follows: TGTGCCAGCAGTATTTCTCAGGGGTCCATGAGGCCCCTCCACTTT. This encodes CASSISQGSMRPLHF.

The chain recombines TRBV4-1 with TRBJ2-1; tentatively, D is TRBD1 (7 bases). This CDR3 region has 14 residues. In germline, CDR1 is MGHRA, CDR2 YSYEKL. With 0 bases removed from V and 8 bases from J, the gap between germline ends came to 11 bases. The CDR3 DNA follows: TGCGCCAGCAGCCAAGATGGCAGGGGGGATGAGCAGTTCTTC. This encodes CASSQDGRGDEQFF.